This TCR beta chain originates from a study of shared clonotypes between healthy human individuals. Study-wide background: The donor pool was made up of two women and a few men aged 18 to 49. General study findings and limits: Naive CD4 clonotypes overlapped across a few donors at about 5%.

Adults of Caucasian background living in Nashville, Tennessee made up all donors. CD4+ cells were split into CD45RA+ naive and CD45RA-negative memory subsets. Looked up from germline, CDR1 is MDHEN and CDR2 is SYDVKM. The CDR3 sequence is 13 residues long. The germline V and J ends were trimmed by 5 bases and 5 bases, with 12 bases remaining between them. This clone was counted a single time. The target antigen is unknown. Assay used: immunoSEQ multiplex PCR; TCRdb lists only in-frame clones, some missing. The repertoire holds about 520,000 clones, with around 96% as singletons. This chain uses TRBV28 with TRBJ2-5, with D perhaps matching TRBD1 or TRBD2 (5 bases each). The sequenced material came from naive CD4+ T cells sorted from blood. Subset of the sample: CD45RA+ positively selected. This receptor was taken from a woman aged 25 to 45 in good health. CDR3 in amino acids: CASSPGTAETQYF. CDR3 DNA sequence: TGTGCCAGCAGTCCCGGGACGGCGGAGACCCAGTACTTC.